A single sample is the source of the 15 T cell receptor beta chains below, sequenced in a study of blood T cell repertoires in COVID-19. TCRdb keeps only in-frame clones here, not all; method: immunoSEQ multiplex PCR. The data hold 80,000 or so clones, with about 80% observed a single time. Material: peripheral blood. The receptors originated from a man older than 75 with acute or convalescent COVID-19.

J is TRBJ2-5 and V is TRBV10-3; a weak D match, TRBD2 (5 bases). The CDR3 is made up of 15 amino acids. Germline-derived CDR1 and CDR2 are ENHRY and SYGVKD. Trimming shortened V by 4 bases and J by 4 bases, and 16 bases separated the two germline ends. The CDR3 DNA follows: TGTGCCATCAGTGGTTCCATGGGGAGCCCAGAGACCCAGTACTTC. This translates into CAISGSMGSPETQYF.

This chain links TRBV15 with TRBJ1-2, with D uncertain. Germline V lookup: CDR1 LNHNV, CDR2 YYDKDF (reference sequence). V lost 4 bases and J 4 bases, leaving 7 bases between the germline ends. This CDR3 spans 12 amino acids. The CDR3 DNA reads as TGTGCCACCAGCACTAGCAGCTATGGCTACACCTTC. It is translated as CATSTSSYGYTF.

The V gene is TRBV5-1, the J gene TRBJ1-4; 8 bases match TRBD1. Trimming at V came to 1 base and at J to 7 bases, leaving 12 bases not matched to a gene. The CDR3 totals 17 residues. In germline, CDR1 is SGHRS, CDR2 YFSETQ. The CDR3 protein is CASSLSPWTGTTEKLFF. The CDR3 DNA reads TGCGCCAGCAGCTTGTCGCCTTGGACAGGGACGACTGAAAAACTGTTTTTT. The full variable domain, with the rest looked up from reference TRBV5-1 and TRBJ1-4, is KAGVTQTPRYLIKTRGQQVTLSCSPISGHRSVSWYQQTPGQGLQFLFEYFSETQRNKGNFPGRFSGRQFSNSRSEMNVSTLELGDSALYLCASSLSPWTGTTEKLFFGSGTQLSVL.

The rearrangement links TRBV7-8 to TRBJ1-1, with D perhaps matching TRBD1 (6 bases). The CDR3 sequence is 15 residues long. Per the germline V gene, CDR1 is SGHVS and CDR2 is FQNEAQ. V lost 5 bases, J lost 1 base, and 14 bases lay in between. CDR3 in DNA: TGTGCCAGCAGCCCAGGGAGCAGGGGGAACACTGAAGCTTTCTTT. It translates to CASSPGSRGNTEAFF.

The rearrangement links TRBV2 to TRBJ2-2; TRBD1 matches at 8 bases. The CDR3 runs 14 residues. The V and J ends lost 6 bases and 1 base, in that order; junction bases with no gene match: 1. Germline-derived CDR1 and CDR2 are SNHLY and FYNNEI. The CDR3 is CASRDRENTGELFF. DNA of the CDR3: TGTGCCAGCAGGGACAGGGAGAACACCGGGGAGCTGTTTTTT.

The chain links TRBV18 to TRBJ2-7, with TRBD1 matching over 10 bases. CDR3 length equals 15 residues. V shed 0 bases, J shed 4 bases, and the junction held 3 bases outside the gene matches. Germline V gives CDR1 KGHSH, CDR2 LQKENI. The CDR3 DNA reads as TGTGCCAGCTCACCACCGGGACAGGGGTATTACGAGCAGTACTTC. Encoded protein: CASSPPGQGYYEQYF.

This clone was seen just once. The chain is built from TRBV4-2 and TRBJ2-7; possibly TRBD1 for D (5 bases). Per germline, CDR1 LGHNA and CDR2 YNFKEQ. The CDR3 runs 15 residues. V lost 0 bases and J lost 4, with 13 bases in between. This CDR3 reads CASSQDVRGAYEQYF. Here the CDR3 DNA reads TGTGCCAGCAGCCAAGACGTTAGGGGTGCGTACGAGCAGTACTTC.

The rearrangement uses TRBV2 and TRBJ1-1; D is possibly TRBD1 (6 bases). Trimming stripped 7 bases from V and 0 bases from J, with 15 bases between. The CDR3 loop spans 15 amino acids. Germline CDR1 SNHLY, CDR2 FYNNEI. This chain's CDR3 is CASKVQDRMNTEAFF. In DNA form, the CDR3 reads TGTGCCAGCAAGGTTCAAGACAGGATGAACACTGAAGCTTTCTTT.

This clone was seen a handful of times. The J gene is TRBJ2-3, the V gene TRBV7-3; TRBD2 aligns across 8 bases. Germline V lookup: CDR1 SGHTA, CDR2 FQGTGA. This CDR3 has 14 amino acids. The junction had 5 bases not matched to a gene; V was cut back by 5 bases and J by 4 bases. The CDR3 DNA reads as TGTGCCAGCAGCGCCGGGGGGGCCTCAGATACGCAGTATTTT. It encodes CASSAGGASDTQYF.

The V gene is TRBV6-1, the J gene TRBJ1-1; D might be TRBD1 (5 bases). The CDR3 has 14 amino acids. V lost 2 bases and J lost 4, with 11 bases in between. Germline assignment: CDR1 MNHNS and CDR2 SASEGT. The CDR3 spells CASSELRGGTEAFF. The CDR3 nucleotides read TGTGCCAGCAGTGAACTAAGGGGAGGCACTGAAGCTTTCTTT.

This clone appeared a few times. The chain carries TRBV18 and TRBJ1-1; 7 bases fit TRBD1. Per the germline V gene, CDR1 is KGHSH and CDR2 is LQKENI. CDR3 length: 17 residues. The V gene end was trimmed by 3 bases and the J gene end by 0 bases; junction bases not matched to a gene: 10. The CDR3 loop is CASSPTGFGAMNTEAFF. The CDR3 DNA reads TGTGCCAGCTCACCGACAGGGTTTGGGGCAATGAACACTGAAGCTTTCTTT.

This clone was picked up one time. In DNA, the CDR3 is TGTGCCAGCAGCATAGATGGGACTAGCTCCTACGAGCAGTACTTC. It specifies CASSIDGTSSYEQYF. This chain links TRBV9 with TRBJ2-7, with 8 bases aligning to TRBD2. V was pared by 4 bases and J by 0 bases, with 6 bases of the junction left unmatched. Germline assignment: CDR1 SGDLS and CDR2 YYNGEE. CDR3 size: 15 residues.

This chain joins TRBV29-1 and TRBJ1-2; TRBD1 aligns across 10 bases. Germline values: CDR1 SQVTM, CDR2 ANQGSEA. The CDR3 is 15 residues long. V gave up 4 bases and J gave up 0 bases; unmatched junction bases: 5. CDR3 bases: TGCAGCGTTGCGGGACAGGGGACACCTAACTATGGCTACACCTTC. Its protein is CSVAGQGTPNYGYTF.

The chain links TRBV25-1 to TRBJ2-3; 10 bases line up with TRBD2. V lost 8 bases and J lost 10; bases outside the gene matches: 15. Germline V gene data show CDR1 as MGHDK and CDR2 as SYGVNS. This CDR3 comprises 15 residues. The CDR3 DNA follows: TGTGCCAGCTCACCTCCGGGACTAGCGTCCCTGCCGCAGTATTTT. Translated: CASSPPGLASLPQYF.

The chain's CDR3 is CASRTGQANYGYTF. In DNA, the CDR3 is TGCGCCAGCAGAACCGGACAGGCTAACTATGGCTACACCTTC. The J gene is TRBJ1-2, the V gene TRBV5-1; 7 bases match TRBD1. CDR1 is SGHRS and CDR2 is YFSETQ in the germline V gene. The CDR3 length is 14 residues. V shed 5 bases, J shed 0 bases, and the junction held 4 bases outside the gene matches.